The clone carrying this T cell receptor beta chain occurred a few times. TCRdb fed the PCR reads into MiXCR, producing one record per CDR3 protein. The table has around 91,000 distinct CDR3 sequences, 51% seen once. This sample was included in a study of CDR3 diversity in severe acne. The CDR3 has 14 amino acids. Losses at the gene ends were 2 bases for V and 10 bases for J; bases not matched to a gene: 7. This rearrangement joins TRBV12-3 or TRBV12-4 to TRBJ1-1; 10 bases line up with TRBD1. This receptor was obtained from a male donor in good health, without acne. The material sequenced was blood. Here the CDR3 reads CASSLRQGAIGAFF. In nucleotides, the CDR3 is TGTGCCAGCAGTTTACGACAGGGGGCTATTGGAGCTTTCTTT.